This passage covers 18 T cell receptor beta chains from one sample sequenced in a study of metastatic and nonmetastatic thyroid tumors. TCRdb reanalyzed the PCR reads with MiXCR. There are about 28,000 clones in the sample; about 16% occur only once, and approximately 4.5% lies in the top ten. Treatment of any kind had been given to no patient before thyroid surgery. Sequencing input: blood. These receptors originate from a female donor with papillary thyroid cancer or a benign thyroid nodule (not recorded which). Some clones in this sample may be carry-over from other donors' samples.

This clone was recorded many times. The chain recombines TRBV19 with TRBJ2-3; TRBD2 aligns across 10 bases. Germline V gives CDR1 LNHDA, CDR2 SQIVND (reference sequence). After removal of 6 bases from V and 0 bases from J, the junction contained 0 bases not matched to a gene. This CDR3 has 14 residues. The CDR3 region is CASRTSGSTDTQYF. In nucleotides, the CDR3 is TGTGCCAGTAGGACTAGCGGGAGCACAGATACGCAGTATTTT.

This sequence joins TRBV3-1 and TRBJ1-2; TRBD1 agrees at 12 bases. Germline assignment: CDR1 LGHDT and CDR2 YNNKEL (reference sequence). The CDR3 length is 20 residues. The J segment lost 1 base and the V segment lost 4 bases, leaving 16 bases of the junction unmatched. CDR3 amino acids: CASSPSFTGTGGGFNYGYTF. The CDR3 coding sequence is TGTGCCAGCAGCCCGTCTTTTACCGGGACAGGGGGCGGATTTAACTATGGCTACACCTTC. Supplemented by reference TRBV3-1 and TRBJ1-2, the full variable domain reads DTAVSQTPKYLVTQMGNDKSIKCEQNLGHDTMYWYKQDSKKFLKIMFSYNNKELIINETVPNRFSPKSPDKAHLNLHINSLELGDSAVYFCASSPSFTGTGGGFNYGYTFGSGTRLTVV.

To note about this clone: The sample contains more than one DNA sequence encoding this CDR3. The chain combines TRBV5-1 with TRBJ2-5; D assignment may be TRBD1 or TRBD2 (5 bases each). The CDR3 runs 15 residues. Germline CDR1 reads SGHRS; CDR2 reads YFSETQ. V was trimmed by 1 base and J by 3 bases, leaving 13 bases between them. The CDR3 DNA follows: TGCGCCAGCAGCTTGCAGGGACGGGCGGAAGAGACCCAGTACTTC. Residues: CASSLQGRAEETQYF.

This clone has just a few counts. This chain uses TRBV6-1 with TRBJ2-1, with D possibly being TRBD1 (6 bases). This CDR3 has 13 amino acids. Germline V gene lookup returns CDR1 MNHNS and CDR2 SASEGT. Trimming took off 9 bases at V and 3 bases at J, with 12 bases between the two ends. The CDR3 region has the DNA TGTGCCAGTTCCGGACAGAACTACAATGAGCAGTTCTTC. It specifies CASSGQNYNEQFF.

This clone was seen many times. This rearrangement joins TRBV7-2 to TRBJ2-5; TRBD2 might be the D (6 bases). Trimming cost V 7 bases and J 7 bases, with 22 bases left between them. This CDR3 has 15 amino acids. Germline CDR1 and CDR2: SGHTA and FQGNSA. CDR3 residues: CASILGGGETVTQYF. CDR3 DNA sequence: TGTGCCAGCATCCTCGGTGGAGGGGAAACAGTGACCCAGTACTTC.

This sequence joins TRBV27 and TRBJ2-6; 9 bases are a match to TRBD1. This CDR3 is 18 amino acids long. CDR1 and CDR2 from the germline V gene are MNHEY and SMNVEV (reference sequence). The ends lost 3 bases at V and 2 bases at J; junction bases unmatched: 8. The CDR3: CASSFLDRGGAGANVLTF. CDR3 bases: TGTGCCAGCAGTTTTTTGGACAGGGGTGGTGCTGGGGCCAACGTCCTGACTTTC. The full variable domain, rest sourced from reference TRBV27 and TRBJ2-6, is EAQVTQNPRYLITVTGKKLTVTCSQNMNHEYMSWYRQDPGLGLRQIYYSMNVEVTDKGDVPEGYKVSRKEKRNFPLILESPSPNQTSLYFCASSFLDRGGAGANVLTFGAGSRLTVL.

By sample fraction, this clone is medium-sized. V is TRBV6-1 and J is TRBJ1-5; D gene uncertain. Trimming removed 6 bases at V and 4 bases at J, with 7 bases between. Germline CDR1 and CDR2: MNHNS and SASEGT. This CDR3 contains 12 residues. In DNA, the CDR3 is TGTGCCAGCAGGACCGGGAATCAGCCCCAGCATTTT. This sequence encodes CASRTGNQPQHF.

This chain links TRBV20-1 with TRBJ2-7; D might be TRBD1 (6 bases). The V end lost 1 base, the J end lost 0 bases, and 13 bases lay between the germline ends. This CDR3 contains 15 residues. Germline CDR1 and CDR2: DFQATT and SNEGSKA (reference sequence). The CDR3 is CSARGHRAISYEQYF. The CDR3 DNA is TGCAGTGCTAGAGGCCACAGGGCCATCTCCTACGAGCAGTACTTC.

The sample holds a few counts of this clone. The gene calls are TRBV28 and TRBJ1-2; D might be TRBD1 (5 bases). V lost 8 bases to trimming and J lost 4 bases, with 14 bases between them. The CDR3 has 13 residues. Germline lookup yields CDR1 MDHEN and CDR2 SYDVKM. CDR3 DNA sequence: TGTGCCAGCGGGGGTGGTCGCGGCTATGGCTACACCTTC. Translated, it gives CASGGGRGYGYTF.

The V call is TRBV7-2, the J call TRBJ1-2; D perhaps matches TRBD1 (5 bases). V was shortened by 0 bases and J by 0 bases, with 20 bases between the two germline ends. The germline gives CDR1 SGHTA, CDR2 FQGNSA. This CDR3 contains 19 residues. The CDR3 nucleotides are TGTGCCAGCAGCTTAGCGACAGCCGTAGGAGGTGGACCTAACTATGGCTACACCTTC. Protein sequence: CASSLATAVGGGPNYGYTF.

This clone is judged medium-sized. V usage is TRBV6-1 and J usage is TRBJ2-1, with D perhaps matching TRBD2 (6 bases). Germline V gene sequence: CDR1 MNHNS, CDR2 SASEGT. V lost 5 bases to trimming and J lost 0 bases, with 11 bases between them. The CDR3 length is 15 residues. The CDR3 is CASSSRAGSYNEQFF. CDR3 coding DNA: TGTGCCAGCAGTTCCCGAGCGGGCTCCTACAATGAGCAGTTCTTC.

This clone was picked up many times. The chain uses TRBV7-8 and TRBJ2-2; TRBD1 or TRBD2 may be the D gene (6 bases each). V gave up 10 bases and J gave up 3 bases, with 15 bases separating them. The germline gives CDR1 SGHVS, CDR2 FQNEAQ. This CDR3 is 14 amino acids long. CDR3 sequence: CANQRGDHTGELFF. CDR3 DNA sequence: TGTGCCAACCAAAGGGGGGACCACACCGGGGAGCTGTTTTTT. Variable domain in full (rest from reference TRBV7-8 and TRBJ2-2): GAGVSQSPRYKVAKRGQDVALRCDPISGHVSLFWYQQALGQGPEFLTYFQNEAQLDKSGLPSDRFFAERPEGSVSTLKIQRTQQEDSAVYLCANQRGDHTGELFFGEGSRLTVL.

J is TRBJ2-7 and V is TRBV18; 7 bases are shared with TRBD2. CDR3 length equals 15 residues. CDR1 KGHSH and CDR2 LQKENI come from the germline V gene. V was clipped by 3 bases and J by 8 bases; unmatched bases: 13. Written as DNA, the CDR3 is TGTGCCAGCTCACCTCCCGGCGGGGGTTCTACGAAGCAGTACTTC. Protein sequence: CASSPPGGGSTKQYF. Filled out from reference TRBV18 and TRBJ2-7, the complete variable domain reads NAGVMQNPRHLVRRRGQEARLRCSPMKGHSHVYWYRQLPEEGLKFMVYLQKENIIDESGMPKERFSAEFPKEGPSILRIQQVVRGDSAAYFCASSPPGGGSTKQYFGPGTRLTVT.

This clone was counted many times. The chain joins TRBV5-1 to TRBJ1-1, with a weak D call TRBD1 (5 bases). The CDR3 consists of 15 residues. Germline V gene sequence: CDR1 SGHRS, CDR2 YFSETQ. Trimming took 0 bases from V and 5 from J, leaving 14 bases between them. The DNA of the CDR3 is TGCGCCAGCAGCTTGGGGTCCTCAGGGAGAACTGAAGCTTTCTTT. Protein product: CASSLGSSGRTEAFF.

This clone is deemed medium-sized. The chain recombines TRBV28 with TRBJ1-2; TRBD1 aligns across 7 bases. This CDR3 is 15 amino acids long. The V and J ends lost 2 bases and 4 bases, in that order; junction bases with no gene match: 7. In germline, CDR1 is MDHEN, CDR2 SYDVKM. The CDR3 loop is CASSLGDDRVYGYTF. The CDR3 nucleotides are TGTGCCAGCAGTTTAGGGGACGACAGGGTCTATGGCTACACCTTC.

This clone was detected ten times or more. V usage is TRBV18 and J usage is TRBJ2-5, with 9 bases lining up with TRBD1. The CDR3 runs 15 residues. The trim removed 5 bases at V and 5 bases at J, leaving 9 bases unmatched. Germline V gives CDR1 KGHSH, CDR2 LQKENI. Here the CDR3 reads CASSERDRVSETQYF. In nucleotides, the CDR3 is TGTGCCAGCTCAGAACGGGACAGGGTATCGGAGACCCAGTACTTC.

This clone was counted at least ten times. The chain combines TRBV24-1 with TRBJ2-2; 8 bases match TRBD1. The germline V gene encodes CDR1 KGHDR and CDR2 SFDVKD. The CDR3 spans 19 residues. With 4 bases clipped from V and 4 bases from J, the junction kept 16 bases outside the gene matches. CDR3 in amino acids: CATSESLGDRYTPTGELFF. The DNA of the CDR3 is TGTGCCACCAGTGAGTCCCTGGGGGACAGGTATACGCCCACCGGGGAGCTGTTTTTT.

CDR3 amino acids: CASSSWGSYEQYF. The DNA of the CDR3 is TGTGCCAGCAGTTCCTGGGGCTCCTACGAGCAGTACTTC. The chain employs TRBV12-3 or TRBV12-4 and TRBJ2-7; D is undetermined. V was cut by 4 bases and J by 0 bases, with 7 bases left in between. This CDR3 region has 13 residues.